The clone carrying this TCR beta chain was recorded once. This sample stems from a study of CD8+ T cells in alopecia areata. This CDR3 contains 15 residues. The V gene lost 5 bases and the J gene lost 0 bases, with 13 bases spanning the gap. Germline CDR1 and CDR2: SGHAT and FQDESV (reference sequence). The treatment was: oral pan-JAK inhibitor, 5-10 mg twice daily. Extracted from the samples, RNA was reverse transcribed into cDNA to serve as the sequencing template. Only in-frame clones appear in the TCRdb table, and some are missing; sequencing was by immunoSEQ multiplex PCR. This sample has 120,000 to 150,000 clones, with around 83% found just once.

This receptor was obtained from a human donor with alopecia areata. The rearrangement joins TRBV11-1 to TRBJ1-2; perhaps TRBD1 as D (6 bases). The material was CD8+ T cells sorted from blood, obtained at week 4, from a patient treated with tofacitinib. The CDR3 reads CASSPPDRPNYGYTF. The CDR3, as DNA: TGTGCCAGCAGCCCCCCGGACAGACCTAACTATGGCTACACCTTC.